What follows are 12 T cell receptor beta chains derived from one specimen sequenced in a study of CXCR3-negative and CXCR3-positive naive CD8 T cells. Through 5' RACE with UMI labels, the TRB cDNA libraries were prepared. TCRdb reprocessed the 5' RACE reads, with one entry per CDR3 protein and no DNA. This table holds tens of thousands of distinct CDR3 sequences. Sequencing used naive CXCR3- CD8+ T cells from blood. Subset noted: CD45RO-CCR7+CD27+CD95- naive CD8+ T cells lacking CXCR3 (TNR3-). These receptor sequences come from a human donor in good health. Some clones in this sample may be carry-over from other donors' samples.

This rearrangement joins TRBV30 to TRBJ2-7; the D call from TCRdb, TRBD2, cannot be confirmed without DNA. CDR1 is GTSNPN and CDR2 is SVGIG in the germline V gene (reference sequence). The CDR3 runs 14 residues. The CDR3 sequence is CAWSDGNREGEQYF.

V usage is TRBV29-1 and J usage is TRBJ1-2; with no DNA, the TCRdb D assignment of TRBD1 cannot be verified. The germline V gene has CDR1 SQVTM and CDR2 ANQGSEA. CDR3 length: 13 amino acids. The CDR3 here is CSVERTGNYGYTF.

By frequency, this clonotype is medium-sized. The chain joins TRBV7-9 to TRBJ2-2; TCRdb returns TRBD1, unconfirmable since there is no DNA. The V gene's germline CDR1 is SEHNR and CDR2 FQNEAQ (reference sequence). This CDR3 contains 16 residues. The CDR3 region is CASSPTQGGNTGELFF.

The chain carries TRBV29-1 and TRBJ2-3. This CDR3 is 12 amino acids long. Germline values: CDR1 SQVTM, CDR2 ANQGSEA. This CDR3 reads CSVDTRTDTQYF.

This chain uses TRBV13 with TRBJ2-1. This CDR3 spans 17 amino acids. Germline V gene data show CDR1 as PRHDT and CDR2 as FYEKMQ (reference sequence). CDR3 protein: CASSLGLTGSSYNEQFF. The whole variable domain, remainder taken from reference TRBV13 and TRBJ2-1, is AAGVIQSPRHLIKEKRETATLKCYPIPRHDTVYWYQQGPGQDPQFLISFYEKMQSDKGSIPDRFSAQQFSDYHSELNMSSLELGDSALYFCASSLGLTGSSYNEQFFGPGTRLTVL.

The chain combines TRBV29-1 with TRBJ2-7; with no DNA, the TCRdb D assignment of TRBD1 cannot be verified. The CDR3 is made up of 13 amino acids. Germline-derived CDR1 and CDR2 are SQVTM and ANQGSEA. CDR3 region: CSVEGDRGQEQYF.

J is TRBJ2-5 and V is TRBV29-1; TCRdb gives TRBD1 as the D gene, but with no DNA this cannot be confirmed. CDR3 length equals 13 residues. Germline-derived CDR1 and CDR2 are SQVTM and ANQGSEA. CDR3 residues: CSVPRTGPETQYF.

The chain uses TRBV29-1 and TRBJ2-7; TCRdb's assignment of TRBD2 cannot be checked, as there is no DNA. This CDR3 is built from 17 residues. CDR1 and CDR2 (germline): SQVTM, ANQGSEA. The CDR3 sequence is CSVEGGTEGLAGGEQYF.

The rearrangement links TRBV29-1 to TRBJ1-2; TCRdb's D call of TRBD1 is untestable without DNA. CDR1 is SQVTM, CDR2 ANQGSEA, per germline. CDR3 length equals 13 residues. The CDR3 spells CSVEEGDADGYTF.

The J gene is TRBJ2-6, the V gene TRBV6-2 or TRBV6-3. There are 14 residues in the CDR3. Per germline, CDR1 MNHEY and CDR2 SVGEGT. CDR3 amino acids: CASSWLTGANVLTF.

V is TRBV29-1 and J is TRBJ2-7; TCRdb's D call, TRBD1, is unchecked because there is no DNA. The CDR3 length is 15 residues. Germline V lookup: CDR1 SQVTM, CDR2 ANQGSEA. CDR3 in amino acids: CSVIGRQGVEYEQYF.

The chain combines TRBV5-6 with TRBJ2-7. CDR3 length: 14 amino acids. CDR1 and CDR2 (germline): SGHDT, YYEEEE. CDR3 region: CASSFPRSSYEQYF.